Below are 20 T cell receptor beta chains sequenced from a single sample in a study of naive and memory T cell subsets. Study results and limitations: A few larger clonotypes appeared in naive repertoires, especially CD8, possibly memory cells re-expressing CD45RA.

An equimolar mix of two oligonucleotides served as the beta constant-region primer for TRBC1 and TRBC2. Nested alpha and beta constant-region primers with the SP2 primer drove four PCR rounds on ligated cDNA. TCRdb itself ran the UMI-ligation and nested PCR reads through MiXCR, one entry per CDR3 protein. This table has 99,000 or so distinct CDR3 sequences, about 15% appearing once. For these receptors, no antigen is known. The specimen was naive CD8+ T cells from blood. All receptors come from a human donor in good health.

The genes are TRBV27 and TRBJ1-3; possibly TRBD1 for D (5 bases). V lost 2 bases, J lost 2 bases, and 10 bases lay in between. CDR3 size: 15 residues. CDR1 is MNHEY and CDR2 is SMNVEV in the germline V gene (reference sequence). The CDR3 DNA reads TGTGCCAGCAGTTTACAGCCAGGGACTGGAAACACCATATATTTT. Its translation is CASSLQPGTGNTIYF.

CDR3 DNA sequence: TGTGCCAGCAGCCCGGGACGGCGGAACACTGAAGCTTTCTTT. Its protein product is CASSPGRRNTEAFF. The chain has TRBV13 and TRBJ1-1; maybe TRBD1 (5 bases). The V gene's germline CDR1 is PRHDT and CDR2 FYEKMQ (reference sequence). CDR3 size: 14 residues. With 5 bases removed from V and 1 base from J, the gap between germline ends came to 11 bases.

This clonotype was seen more than once but under ten times. CDR3 DNA sequence: TGTGCCAGCAGTTTGGGGGTGAACACCGGGGAGCTGTTTTTT. This encodes CASSLGVNTGELFF. The genes are TRBV27 and TRBJ2-2, with D tentatively TRBD1 or TRBD2 (5 bases each). The CDR3 is made up of 14 amino acids. Germline V gene sequence: CDR1 MNHEY, CDR2 SMNVEV (reference sequence). The V and J ends lost 3 bases and 1 base respectively, with 6 bases between them.

The chain is built from TRBV7-9 and TRBJ1-1; tentatively, D is TRBD1 (5 bases). This CDR3 region has 18 residues. Germline loops: CDR1 SEHNR, CDR2 FQNEAQ (reference sequence). The V end lost 5 bases, the J end lost 5 bases, and 27 bases lay between the germline ends. The CDR3 sequence is CASSPNEIIRDPRTEAFF. The CDR3 bases are TGTGCCAGCAGCCCAAACGAGATCATCCGGGACCCAAGGACTGAAGCTTTCTTT.

This clonotype was recorded a few times. Here the CDR3 DNA reads TGCGCCAGCAGCTTGCCAGGGGGCACTGAAGCTTTCTTT. It codes for CASSLPGGTEAFF. V and J are TRBV5-1 and TRBJ1-1; 7 nucleotides align to TRBD1. The J segment lost 4 bases and the V segment lost 1 base, leaving 1 base of the junction unmatched. The CDR3 extends over 13 amino acids. Germline CDR1 SGHRS, CDR2 YFSETQ. Based on the CDR3 plus reference TRBV5-1 and TRBJ1-1, the full variable domain is KAGVTQTPRYLIKTRGQQVTLSCSPISGHRSVSWYQQTPGQGLQFLFEYFSETQRNKGNFPGRFSGRQFSNSRSEMNVSTLELGDSALYLCASSLPGGTEAFFGQGTRLTVV.

The rearrangement uses TRBV4-3 and TRBJ2-1; 9 nucleotides align to TRBD2. This CDR3 has 15 residues. Germline CDR1 LGHNA, CDR2 YSLEER. The V and J ends lost 4 bases and 8 bases, in that order; junction bases with no gene match: 9. The CDR3 loop is CASSRKRGALDEQFF. CDR3 nucleotides: TGCGCCAGCAGCCGTAAGCGGGGGGCACTGGATGAGCAGTTCTTC.

This clonotype was observed a few times. The chain is built from TRBV27 and TRBJ1-2, with D tentatively TRBD1 (5 bases). Germline V lookup: CDR1 MNHEY, CDR2 SMNVEV (reference sequence). The V gene lost 7 bases and the J gene lost 1 base, with 13 bases spanning the gap. The CDR3 is 14 residues long. This chain's CDR3 is CASKTGGNNYGYTF. CDR3 in DNA: TGTGCCAGCAAGACCGGGGGGAATAACTATGGCTACACCTTC.

The V call is TRBV20-1, the J call TRBJ2-1, with TRBD2 as a possible D gene (5 bases). CDR3 length: 15 residues. Trimming pared 0 bases from V and 4 bases from J, leaving 13 bases between. Germline loops: CDR1 DFQATT, CDR2 SNEGSKA (reference sequence). This chain's CDR3 is CSARDPWGEYNEQFF. The CDR3 DNA follows: TGCAGTGCTAGAGATCCGTGGGGAGAGTACAATGAGCAGTTCTTC.

V usage is TRBV7-3 and J usage is TRBJ2-1; TRBD2 aligns across 9 bases. Per germline, CDR1 SGHTA and CDR2 FQGTGA. This CDR3 has 16 residues. After removal of 2 bases from V and 7 bases from J, the junction contained 9 bases not matched to a gene. As DNA, the CDR3 is TGTGCCAGCAGCTTAGGGAGCGGGAGGACACTAAATGAGCAGTTCTTC. Translating gives CASSLGSGRTLNEQFF. The full variable domain, in which reference TRBV7-3 and TRBJ2-1 provide the parts outside the CDR3, is GAGVSQTPSNKVTEKGKYVELRCDPISGHTALYWYRQSLGQGPEFLIYFQGTGAADDSGLPNDRFFAVRPEGSVSTLKIQRTERGDSAVYLCASSLGSGRTLNEQFFGPGTRLTVL.

The sample holds many counts of this clonotype. The chain combines TRBV4-2 with TRBJ1-1, with D hard to call. Germline-derived CDR1 and CDR2 are LGHNA and YNFKEQ. V dropped 3 bases and J dropped 7 bases, with 9 bases sitting between them. The CDR3 has 12 amino acids. Written as DNA, the CDR3 is TGTGCCAGCAGCCAGCGGGGTTATGAAGCTTTCTTT. Its translation is CASSQRGYEAFF.

The V and J genes are TRBV9 and TRBJ2-1, with D possibly TRBD2 on 5 matching bases. The germline V gene has CDR1 SGDLS and CDR2 YYNGEE. The CDR3 consists of 14 residues. The ends were cut back, 3 bases at V and 3 bases at J, with 10 bases in the middle. The CDR3 reads CASSAGYFYNEQFF. The CDR3 DNA sequence: TGTGCCAGCAGCGCGGGGTATTTCTACAATGAGCAGTTCTTC.

This clonotype was detected many times. The chain recombines TRBV29-1 with TRBJ1-1; the D is unclear. Germline CDR1 SQVTM, CDR2 ANQGSEA. V was clipped by 6 bases and J by 2 bases, with 13 bases between them. The CDR3 loop spans 13 amino acids. The CDR3 here is CSVVGSINTEAFF. The CDR3 DNA follows: TGCAGCGTCGTCGGATCCATAAACACTGAAGCTTTCTTT.

The V call is TRBV12-3 or TRBV12-4, the J call TRBJ2-1; 13 bases agree with TRBD2. This CDR3 is 18 amino acids long. Losses at the gene ends were 5 bases for V and 6 bases for J; bases not matched to a gene: 13. The CDR3 loop is CASSPGQGRTSGGNEQFF. For the CDR3, the DNA is TGTGCCAGCAGTCCCGGACAGGGGCGGACTAGCGGGGGCAATGAGCAGTTCTTC.

This clonotype was seen many times. The genes are TRBV27 and TRBJ1-2; TRBD1 might be the D (6 bases). Deletions cut 0 bases from V and 7 bases from J, with 18 bases between. The CDR3 spans 16 residues. CDR1 is MNHEY and CDR2 is SMNVEV in the germline V gene (reference sequence). CDR3 coding DNA: TGTGCCAGCAGTTTATCGATAGAGGGGGGCAAACGTGGCTACACCTTC. Amino acids: CASSLSIEGGKRGYTF.

V is TRBV28 and J is TRBJ1-3; 8 nucleotides align to TRBD1. The CDR3 is 15 residues long. Per the germline V gene, CDR1 is MDHEN and CDR2 is SYDVKM. V trimming: 6 bases; J trimming: 3 bases; junction bases outside the gene matches: 7. The CDR3 sequence is CASSQGQDNGNTIYF. DNA for the CDR3: TGTGCCAGCAGCCAGGGACAGGATAATGGAAACACCATATATTTT.

The table lists this clonotype with a few counts. The rearrangement links TRBV28 to TRBJ2-7; tentative D call: TRBD2 (5 bases). CDR1 is MDHEN and CDR2 is SYDVKM in the germline V gene. The CDR3 spans 12 residues. V lost 7 bases and J lost 3, with 10 bases in between. The CDR3 protein is CASTEDRYEQYF. In DNA, the CDR3 is TGTGCCAGCACGGAGGATCGCTACGAGCAGTACTTC.

The chain recombines TRBV20-1 with TRBJ2-1, with 10 nucleotides matching TRBD2. The CDR3 has 18 amino acids. With 4 bases clipped from V and 5 bases from J, the junction kept 17 bases outside the gene matches. CDR1 and CDR2 from the germline V gene are DFQATT and SNEGSKA (reference sequence). CDR3 in amino acids: CSATRNDQLAGDNNEQFF. CDR3 DNA: TGCAGTGCTACCCGCAACGATCAGCTAGCGGGAGACAACAATGAGCAGTTCTTC.

The chain combines TRBV12-3 or TRBV12-4 with TRBJ2-1; D gene unclear. Trimming left V 6 bases short and J 5 bases short, with 23 bases between. CDR3 length: 17 amino acids. DNA of the CDR3: TGTGCCAGCAGCCCGGGCCTGGCTCATCGGAACAACAATGAGCAGTTCTTC. It specifies CASSPGLAHRNNNEQFF.

The chain employs TRBV29-1 and TRBJ2-2, with D possibly being TRBD1 (6 bases). V gave up 6 bases and J gave up 8 bases, with 10 bases separating them. This CDR3 region has 11 residues. Germline-derived CDR1 and CDR2 are SQVTM and ANQGSEA. The CDR3 spells CSVSGTGELFF. The CDR3 nucleotides are TGCAGCGTCTCGGGGACAGGGGAGCTGTTTTTT.

This rearrangement joins TRBV9 to TRBJ1-2; 9 bases agree with TRBD1. Germline lookup yields CDR1 SGDLS and CDR2 YYNGEE. V gave up 3 bases and J gave up 4 bases; unmatched junction bases: 10. There are 16 residues in the CDR3. This CDR3 reads CASSGWDRETPYGYTF. As DNA, the CDR3 is TGTGCCAGCAGCGGATGGGACAGGGAGACTCCCTATGGCTACACCTTC. The variable domain in full, with the rest retrieved from reference TRBV9 and TRBJ1-2, is DSGVTQTPKHLITATGQRVTLRCSPRSGDLSVYWYQQSLDQGLQFLIQYYNGEERAKGNILERFSAQQFPDLHSELNLSSLELGDSALYFCASSGWDRETPYGYTFGSGTRLTVV.